Presented here are 23 T cell receptor beta chains from one specimen sequenced in a study of blood T cells in healthy people across ages. A second PCR of 7 to 11 cycles used a sample-barcoded 5' primer and a J-beta primer mix. TCRdb passed the 5' RACE reads through MiXCR, listing each CDR3 protein once. The top ten hold over 5.5% of the sample, which has about 1.4 million distinct CDR3 sequences, approximately 59% seen once. Sequencing was done on a sample of blood. The receptors come from a man aged 18 to 30 in good health.

The chain uses TRBV20-1 and TRBJ2-2, with 11 bases aligning to TRBD1. The germline V gene encodes CDR1 DFQATT and CDR2 SNEGSKA (reference sequence). Unmatched junction bases numbered 11, after V lost 4 bases and J lost 7 bases. The length of the CDR3 is 16 residues. CDR3 sequence reads: CSANEVGTGGIGELFF. The CDR3 DNA sequence: TGCAGTGCTAACGAAGTCGGGACAGGGGGGATCGGGGAGCTGTTTTTT.

The genes are TRBV6-1 and TRBJ2-7; possibly TRBD1 for D (5 bases). The CDR3 is made up of 13 amino acids. Germline-derived CDR1 and CDR2 are MNHNS and SASEGT. Trimming pared 6 bases from V and 7 bases from J, leaving 16 bases between. The CDR3 spells CASRGRENNEQYF. CDR3 in DNA: TGTGCCAGCAGAGGCAGGGAAAACAATGAGCAGTACTTC.

J is TRBJ2-7 and V is TRBV4-1; D is perhaps TRBD2 (5 bases). The CDR3 runs to 17 residues. Germline V gene data show CDR1 as MGHRA and CDR2 as YSYEKL. Trimming stripped 4 bases from V and 0 bases from J, with 19 bases between. The chain's CDR3 is CASSRLGSGGNSYEQYF. The CDR3 DNA reads as TGCGCCAGCAGCCGTTTGGGGTCCGGAGGAAACTCCTACGAGCAGTACTTC.

V usage is TRBV25-1 and J usage is TRBJ1-2; tentatively, D is TRBD1 (5 bases). The CDR3 totals 13 residues. Trimming took off 3 bases at V and 5 bases at J, with 10 bases between the two ends. Germline loops: CDR1 MGHDK, CDR2 SYGVNS. The CDR3 here is CASSDPQGYGYTF. The CDR3 nucleotides are TGTGCCAGCAGTGACCCTCAGGGATATGGCTACACCTTC.

A single count supports this clonotype. This sequence joins TRBV30 and TRBJ1-1; possibly TRBD1 for D (6 bases). Germline loops: CDR1 GTSNPN, CDR2 SVGIG (reference sequence). This CDR3 contains 15 residues. V gave up 4 bases and J gave up 6 bases, with 21 bases separating them. The CDR3 bases are TGTGCCTGGAATTTGGTTGGCAACAGGGTCGCTGAAGCTTTCTTT. This codes for CAWNLVGNRVAEAFF.

The chain employs TRBV24-1 and TRBJ2-6, with a possible D match to TRBD2 (6 bases). The germline CDR1 and CDR2 sequences are KGHDR and SFDVKD. The CDR3 spans 13 residues. V was shortened by 3 bases and J by 8 bases, with 7 bases between the two germline ends. Written as DNA, the CDR3 is TGTGCCACCAGTGATGGGGGGACCAACGTCCTGACTTTC. Its protein product is CATSDGGTNVLTF.

V gene TRBV20-1 combines with J gene TRBJ2-3; TRBD2 is a possible D gene (6 bases). Germline assignment: CDR1 DFQATT and CDR2 SNEGSKA (reference sequence). The CDR3 has 15 amino acids. Deletions cut 6 bases from V and 0 bases from J, with 16 bases between. CDR3 in amino acids: CSAIGLPASTDTQYF. CDR3 DNA: TGCAGTGCCATAGGACTACCAGCTAGCACAGATACGCAGTATTTT.

This clonotype was counted between two and nine times. Possible read error: a much larger clone is one base away. This chain connects TRBV2 to TRBJ2-1; TRBD2 matches at 8 bases. The J call may not be correct, given that the DNA end is closer to TRBJ2-7. Germline CDR1 SNHLY, CDR2 FYNNEI. The CDR3 has 13 amino acids. The CDR3 here is CAISGVSYNEQYF. The CDR3 bases are TGTGCCATTAGCGGGGTCTCCTACAATGAGCAGTACTTC.

The DNA for the CDR3 is TGCGCCAGCAGCCATTCGCAGGTTACCACCGGGGAGCTGTTTTTT. It yields the protein CASSHSQVTTGELFF. This sequence joins TRBV4-1 and TRBJ2-2; D not certain. The V end was cut by 3 bases, the J end by 4 bases, with 12 bases between. The CDR3 runs 15 residues. Looked up from germline, CDR1 is MGHRA and CDR2 is YSYEKL.

This rearrangement joins TRBV29-1 to TRBJ2-7, with 7 bases matching TRBD1. Trimming cost V 5 bases and J 2 bases; bases outside gene matches: 3. CDR1 and CDR2 (germline): SQVTM, ANQGSEA. The CDR3 length is 12 residues. The CDR3 bases are TGCAGCGTTATCACAGGGGCCTACGAGCAGTACTTC. Protein sequence: CSVITGAYEQYF.

This chain uses TRBV10-3 with TRBJ2-3; 9 nucleotides line up with TRBD1. V lost 3 bases to trimming and J lost 5 bases; unmatched junction nucleotides: 12. Germline CDR1 is ENHRY and CDR2 is SYGVKD. This CDR3 has 17 amino acids. The CDR3 coding sequence is TGTGCCATCAGTGAAGCCGGGACAGGGAGAGTGGGAGATACGCAGTATTTT. Protein: CAISEAGTGRVGDTQYF.

The rearrangement uses TRBV5-1 and TRBJ2-5; weak D call: TRBD2 (5 bases). Germline values: CDR1 SGHRS, CDR2 YFSETQ. Trimming stripped 4 bases from V and 5 bases from J, with 15 bases between. This CDR3 comprises 14 residues. CDR3 coding DNA: TGCGCCAGCAGCCTAATAGCGTCCGCGGAGACCCAGTACTTC. Translated, it gives CASSLIASAETQYF.

The chain recombines TRBV7-2 with TRBJ1-6; D may be TRBD1 (6 bases). There are 15 residues in the CDR3. V was clipped by 6 bases and J by 10 bases, with 19 bases between them. The V gene's germline CDR1 is SGHTA and CDR2 FQGNSA. The CDR3 region has the DNA TGTGCCAGCAGTTACCGGAGGGGGAAAGGGTCACCCCTCCACTTT. Residues: CASSYRRGKGSPLHF.

In its sample, this clonotype was seen a few times. V usage is TRBV6-6 and J usage is TRBJ2-1; 11 nucleotides line up with TRBD2. The CDR3 totals 16 residues. The V and J ends lost 2 bases and 4 bases, in that order; junction bases with no gene match: 4. Germline V gives CDR1 MNHNY, CDR2 SVGAGI (reference sequence). CDR3 residues: CASSYLLAGVYNEQFF. The DNA for the CDR3 is TGTGCCAGCAGTTACCTACTAGCGGGGGTATACAATGAGCAGTTCTTC.

The chain recombines TRBV20-1 with TRBJ2-1; 8 bases map to TRBD2. Germline V gene data show CDR1 as DFQATT and CDR2 as SNEGSKA (reference sequence). There are 17 residues in the CDR3. With V trimmed by 6 bases and J by 15 bases, 28 bases remained unmatched. Here the CDR3 DNA reads TGCAGTGCCTTGCCGACTCCGGGACTAGAGGTAACCGGACGTAGGTTCTTC. This sequence encodes CSALPTPGLEVTGRRFF.

The gene calls are TRBV6-5 and TRBJ2-3, with D possibly TRBD1 on 6 matching bases. The CDR3 extends over 13 amino acids. Trimming cost V 7 bases and J 0 bases, with 8 bases left between them. Germline CDR1 reads MNHEY; CDR2 reads SVGAGI. The CDR3 here is CASNQGSTDTQYF. CDR3 nucleotides: TGTGCCAGCAATCAGGGGAGCACAGATACGCAGTATTTT.

This clonotype appeared once. V is TRBV7-9 and J is TRBJ1-1; D ambiguous. Germline V lookup: CDR1 SEHNR, CDR2 FQNEAQ (reference sequence). The CDR3 covers 12 residues. V dropped 3 bases and J dropped 8 bases, with 10 bases sitting between them. Here the CDR3 reads CASSLQPGEAFF. In DNA, the CDR3 is TGTGCCAGCAGCTTGCAACCGGGCGAAGCTTTCTTT.

The CDR3, as DNA: TGTGCCAGCCCCCCGGAACGCGGCGGCAATCAGCCCCAGCATTTT. Protein: CASPPERGGNQPQHF. The V call is TRBV9, the J call TRBJ1-5; D call uncertain. Trimming pared 7 bases from V and 2 bases from J, leaving 16 bases between. Germline V gene lookup returns CDR1 SGDLS and CDR2 YYNGEE. CDR3 size: 15 residues.

This clonotype was picked up a small number of times. The gene calls are TRBV7-9 and TRBJ2-7; no clear D. Germline CDR1 SEHNR, CDR2 FQNEAQ (reference sequence). V shed 5 bases and J shed 3 bases, with 20 bases lying between them. The CDR3 contains 16 residues. CDR3 in amino acids: CASSSSTGILGYEQYF. DNA for the CDR3: TGTGCCAGCAGCAGCTCGACCGGAATATTAGGCTACGAGCAGTACTTC.

The chain combines TRBV12-3 or TRBV12-4 with TRBJ2-1; unclear D gene. Trimming cost V 5 bases and J 8 bases, with 10 bases left between them. CDR3 length: 12 amino acids. CDR3 bases: TGTGCCAGCAGTCCTTCTCGGGATGAGCAGTTCTTC. As protein: CASSPSRDEQFF.

This clonotype was recorded a few times. The rearrangement uses TRBV29-1 and TRBJ2-1, with TRBD1 as a possible D gene (5 bases). The CDR3 consists of 11 residues. Germline lookup yields CDR1 SQVTM and CDR2 ANQGSEA. The V end lost 1 base, the J end lost 11 bases, and 9 bases lay between the germline ends. The CDR3 nucleotides read TGCAGCGTTGAAGGGGGCGGTCAGCAGTTCTTC. Amino acid sequence: CSVEGGGQQFF.

The chain uses TRBV7-9 and TRBJ2-7; TRBD1 matches at 8 bases. Per the germline V gene, CDR1 is SEHNR and CDR2 is FQNEAQ (reference sequence). CDR3 size: 13 residues. The chain's CDR3 is CAITGGSAYEQYF. The CDR3, as DNA: TGTGCTATAACAGGGGGATCGGCCTACGAGCAGTACTTC.

The chain couples TRBV29-1 to TRBJ2-7; TRBD2 matches at 15 bases. V trimming: 6 bases; J trimming: 2 bases; junction bases outside the gene matches: 5. The CDR3 has 15 amino acids. Germline assignment: CDR1 SQVTM and CDR2 ANQGSEA. CDR3 coding DNA: TGCAGCGTGGGACTAGCGGGGGGCCCTACCTACGAGCAGTACTTC. This encodes CSVGLAGGPTYEQYF.